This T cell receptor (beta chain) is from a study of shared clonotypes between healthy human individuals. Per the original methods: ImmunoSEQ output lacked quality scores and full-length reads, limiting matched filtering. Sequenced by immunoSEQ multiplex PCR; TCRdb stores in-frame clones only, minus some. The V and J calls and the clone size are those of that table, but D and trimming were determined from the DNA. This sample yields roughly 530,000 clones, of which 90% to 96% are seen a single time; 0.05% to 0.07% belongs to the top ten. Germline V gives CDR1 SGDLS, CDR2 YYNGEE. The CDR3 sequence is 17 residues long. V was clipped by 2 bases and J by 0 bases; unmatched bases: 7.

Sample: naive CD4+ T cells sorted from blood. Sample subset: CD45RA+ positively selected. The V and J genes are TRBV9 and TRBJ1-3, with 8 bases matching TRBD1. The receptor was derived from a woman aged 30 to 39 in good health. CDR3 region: CASSVGAGGFSGNTIYF. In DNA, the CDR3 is TGTGCCAGCAGCGTCGGGGCAGGGGGCTTCTCTGGAAACACCATATATTTT. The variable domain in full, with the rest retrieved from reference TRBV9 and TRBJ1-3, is DSGVTQTPKHLITATGQRVTLRCSPRSGDLSVYWYQQSLDQGLQFLIQYYNGEERAKGNILERFSAQQFPDLHSELNLSSLELGDSALYFCASSVGAGGFSGNTIYFGEGSWLTVV.